Listed below are T cell receptor beta chains from one sample, sequenced in a study of control samples from healthy donors and cancer patients. Libraries were prepared by immunoSEQ multiplex PCR; TCRdb keeps only in-frame clonotypes and omits some of them. The sample holds 100,000 to 150,000 clones; just under 95% are singletons and the top ten take less than 7%. The material sequenced was blood. All receptors come from a man between 18 and 35 years old in good health. Both conserved end residues are part of each CDR3. A D gene is named only where the DNA matches it firmly. Not all rows give a size; the values are once, few, many and, for expanded clones, a class.

>TRBJ1-6|.|TRBV7-2|.
CASSLRGPSYTASNSPLHF
TGTGCCAGCAGCTTAAGGGGACCCTCTTACACCGCTTCGAATTCACCCCTCCACTTT
>TRBJ2-7|.|TRBV13|.
CASSLGLGAHEQYF
TGTGCCAGCAGCTTAGGTCTGGGGGCCCACGAGCAGTACTTC
>TRBJ2-1|.|TRBV12-3/TRBV12-4|many
CASGRNEQFF
TGTGCCAGCGGACGCAATGAGCAGTTCTTC
>TRBJ2-5|TRBD1|TRBV5-1|.
CASIAGGQGVETQYF
TGCGCCAGCATCGCTGGGGGACAGGGTGTAGAGACCCAGTACTTC
>TRBJ1-2|TRBD1|TRBV6-6|.
CASKINRDRPYGYTF
TGTGCCAGCAAAATAAACCGGGACAGACCCTATGGCTACACCTTC
>TRBJ1-3|.|TRBV11-2|.
CASTPGVLGEVTGNTIYF
TGTGCCAGCACACCCGGAGTCCTGGGAGAGGTTACTGGAAACACCATATATTTT
>TRBJ2-1|TRBD2|TRBV10-3|.
CAISESRGAVNEQFF
TGTGCCATCAGTGAGTCGCGGGGGGCGGTCAATGAGCAGTTCTTC
>TRBJ2-7|TRBD2|TRBV13|.
CASSLGTSGAYEQYF
TGTGCCAGCAGCTTAGGGACTAGCGGGGCCTACGAGCAGTACTTC
>TRBJ1-1|.|TRBV4-2|.
CASSQVRGSTEAFF
TGTGCCAGCAGCCAAGTTCGGGGCAGCACTGAAGCTTTCTTT
>TRBJ2-7|.|TRBV7-3|.
CASSLQGGREQYF
TGTGCCAGCAGCTTACAGGGCGGTAGGGAGCAGTACTTC
>TRBJ1-2|.|TRBV18|.
CASSPPVQVAFLTGYTF
TGTGCCAGCTCACCACCAGTACAGGTTGCGTTTCTTACGGGCTACACCTTC
>TRBJ1-4|.|TRBV19|once
CASSILGTNEKLFF
TGTGCCAGTAGTATACTGGGAACTAATGAAAAACTGTTTTTT
>TRBJ2-7|.|TRBV5-5|once
CASSWGLAQSGEQYF
TGTGCCAGCAGCTGGGGTCTAGCTCAGTCGGGAGAGCAGTACTTC
>TRBJ1-1|.|TRBV11-3|.
CASSSTETEAFF
TGTGCCAGCAGCTCCACAGAAACTGAAGCTTTCTTT
>TRBJ1-1|.|TRBV30|.
CAWTLRIMNTEAFF
TGTGCCTGGACCCTACGTATCATGAACACTGAAGCTTTCTTT
>TRBJ2-7|.|TRBV7-9|.
CASSRGVHHEQYF
TGTGCCAGCAGCAGGGGAGTCCACCACGAGCAGTACTTC
>TRBJ2-1|.|TRBV7-9|few
CASSLDPGIGDEQFF
TGTGCCAGCAGCTTAGATCCGGGTATAGGAGATGAGCAGTTCTTC
>TRBJ1-2|TRBD1|TRBV2|.
CASRGGQGNLGYTF
TGTGCCAGCAGGGGGGGACAGGGAAACCTAGGCTACACCTTC
>TRBJ1-1|.|TRBV18|.
CASSPHYNTEAFF
TGTGCCAGCTCACCACATTACAACACTGAAGCTTTCTTT
>TRBJ1-2|.|TRBV12-3/TRBV12-4|once
CASSTNYGYTF
TGTGCCAGCAGCACTAACTATGGCTACACCTTC
>TRBJ2-4|.|TRBV19|.
CASSSDSVLNIQYF
TGTGCCAGTAGTTCAGACAGTGTACTAAACATTCAGTACTTC
>TRBJ1-5|.|TRBV6-1|few
CASSEGRGGLRQPQHF
TGTGCCAGCAGTGAAGGGAGGGGAGGGCTGAGACAGCCCCAGCATTTT
>TRBJ1-1|.|TRBV30|.
CAWSGSLRQPNTEAFF
TGTGCCTGGAGTGGGAGCCTCCGTCAGCCGAACACTGAAGCTTTCTTT
>TRBJ2-5|TRBD2|TRBV5-1|.
CASSLALVAGVTETQYF
TGCGCCAGCAGCTTGGCCCTGGTAGCGGGGGTTACAGAGACCCAGTACTTC
>TRBJ2-3|.|TRBV11-2|.
CASSLKGWRDTQYF
TGTGCCAGCAGCCTCAAGGGCTGGAGGGATACGCAGTATTTT
>TRBJ1-2|.|TRBV19|.
CASSTRVLAHGYTF
TGTGCCAGCAGTACCCGAGTCCTAGCCCATGGCTACACCTTC
>TRBJ1-2|.|TRBV2|.
CASSADGNYGYTF
TGTGCCAGCAGCGCAGACGGCAACTATGGCTACACCTTC
>TRBJ2-3|.|TRBV12-2|.
CASRLGMGQSADTQYF
TGTGCAAGTCGCTTAGGGATGGGACAGAGCGCAGATACGCAGTATTTT
>TRBJ1-3|.|TRBV6-6|few
CASSYSSSRAGNTIYF
TGTGCCAGCAGTTACTCGAGTTCCAGGGCTGGAAACACCATATATTTT
>TRBJ2-1|.|TRBV24-1|.
CATSDSSSNNEQFF
TGTGCCACCAGTGACTCTAGCTCCAACAATGAGCAGTTCTTC
>TRBJ2-7|TRBD2|TRBV2|few
CASRASGGFSSYEQYF
TGTGCCAGCAGGGCTAGCGGGGGGTTCAGCTCCTACGAGCAGTACTTC
>TRBJ2-1|TRBD1|TRBV6-5|once
CASSRQGHEQFF
TGTGCCAGCAGTAGACAGGGGCATGAGCAGTTCTTC
>TRBJ2-7|.|TRBV4-1|.
CASSQVLQYYEQYF
TGCGCCAGCAGCCAAGTCCTACAGTACTACGAGCAGTACTTC
>TRBJ2-5|.|TRBV5-4|.
CASSPDGYQETQYF
TGTGCCAGCAGCCCGGACGGATACCAAGAGACCCAGTACTTC
>TRBJ1-1|.|TRBV6-2/TRBV6-3|.
CASSYRGGLYVTEAFF
TGTGCCAGCAGTTACCGCGGGGGACTTTATGTCACTGAAGCTTTCTTT
>TRBJ2-6|TRBD1|TRBV6-7|.
CASIKGQGGSGANVLTF
TGTGCCAGCATAAAAGGACAGGGTGGGTCTGGGGCCAACGTCCTGACTTTC
>TRBJ2-7|.|TRBV3-1/TRBV3-2|.
CASSQDLRRAGEQYF
TGTGCCAGCAGCCAAGATCTACGGAGGGCGGGGGAGCAGTACTTC
>TRBJ1-1|.|TRBV3-1/TRBV3-2|.
CASSQAPWGNTEAFF
TGTGCCAGCAGCCAAGCCCCGTGGGGGAACACTGAAGCTTTCTTT
>TRBJ1-6|.|TRBV6-4|.
CASWGGPYNSPLHF
TGTGCCAGTTGGGGGGGTCCCTATAATTCACCCCTCCACTTT
>TRBJ1-1|TRBD1|TRBV10-3|.
CATTQGQVNEAFF
TGTGCCACCACACAGGGGCAGGTAAATGAAGCTTTCTTT
>TRBJ2-1|.|TRBV9|.
CASSVGGGSLFNEQFF
TGTGCCAGCAGCGTAGGAGGGGGAAGTTTGTTCAATGAGCAGTTCTTC
>TRBJ2-7|.|TRBV2|.
CASSEGYEQYF
TGTGCCAGCAGTGAGGGTTACGAGCAGTACTTC
>TRBJ1-3|.|TRBV28|.
CAITGPGLSGNTIYF
TGTGCGATAACAGGCCCGGGGCTCTCTGGAAACACCATATATTTT
>TRBJ1-4|.|TRBV29-1|.
CSATPTATNEKLFF
TGCAGCGCCACTCCCACTGCAACTAATGAAAAACTGTTTTTT
>TRBJ1-3|.|TRBV15|.
CATSRASVGNTIYF
TGTGCCACCAGCAGGGCCAGTGTTGGAAACACCATATATTTT
>TRBJ1-5|.|TRBV3-1/TRBV3-2|.
CASSPGLGGLGQPQHF
TGTGCCAGCAGCCCAGGTTTGGGGGGGCTCGGTCAGCCCCAGCATTTT
>TRBJ1-5|.|TRBV19|.
CASSIVGWGVQPQHF
TGTGCCAGTAGTATTGTCGGTTGGGGGGTACAGCCCCAGCATTTT
>TRBJ2-7|TRBD1|TRBV6-5|.
CASSRDRGYEQYF
TGTGCCAGCAGCCGGGACAGGGGTTACGAGCAGTACTTC
>TRBJ2-7|TRBD1|TRBV11-3|.
CASSLRTGYEQYF
TGTGCCAGCAGCCTCCGGACAGGGTACGAGCAGTACTTC
>TRBJ1-6|.|TRBV7-3|.
CASSLFSRVERDSPLHF
TGTGCCAGCAGCTTATTCAGTAGGGTAGAGCGAGATTCACCCCTCCACTTT
>TRBJ2-5|TRBD2|TRBV6-2/TRBV6-3|.
CASSTGTSGGQETQYF
TGTGCCAGCAGTACCGGGACTAGCGGGGGGCAAGAGACCCAGTACTTC
>TRBJ2-4|.|TRBV6-2/TRBV6-3|.
CASSWDLNIQYF
TGTGCCAGCAGTTGGGACCTAAACATTCAGTACTTC
>TRBJ1-1|.|TRBV7-2|.
CASSLLTAGTEAFF
TGTGCCAGCAGCTTACTGACAGCGGGCACTGAAGCTTTCTTT
>TRBJ2-7|.|TRBV29-1|.
CSVVSVIDYEQYF
TGCAGCGTTGTGTCCGTCATCGACTACGAGCAGTACTTC
>TRBJ2-6|.|TRBV27|.
CASSLWVDGRGPPFSGANVLTF
TGTGCCAGCAGTTTATGGGTCGACGGGCGGGGGCCGCCTTTCTCTGGGGCCAACGTCCTGACTTTC
>TRBJ2-3|.|TRBV3-1/TRBV3-2|.
CASSQDVWGTDTQYF
TGTGCCAGCAGCCAAGATGTGTGGGGCACAGATACGCAGTATTTT
>TRBJ1-5|.|TRBV5-1|.
CASSLDSNQPQHF
TGCGCCAGCAGCCTGGACAGCAATCAGCCCCAGCATTTT
>TRBJ1-3|.|TRBV11-1|.
CASSSAEAGNTIYF
TGTGCCAGCAGCTCCGCAGAAGCTGGAAACACCATATATTTT
>TRBJ1-5|.|TRBV7-2|.
CASSSHGGEQPQHF
TGTGCCAGCAGCTCGCATGGGGGGGAACAGCCCCAGCATTTT
>TRBJ2-3|.|TRBV29-1|.
CSVEDRRGRADTQYF
TGCAGCGTTGAAGATCGGCGGGGGCGCGCAGATACGCAGTATTTT